Listed here is a single T cell receptor (beta chain). Primers for the PCR totalled 60 Vbeta and 13 Jbeta. Here immunoSEQ multiplex PCR was the method, and the copy in TCRdb shows in-frame clones only, minus some. The sample consists of 150,000 to 200,000 clones, approximately 65% of them appearing once. The data derive from a study of cytomegalovirus exposure and HLA in healthy donors. J gave up 5 bases and V 6 bases, and 9 bases lay outside the gene matches. CDR3 length equals 14 residues. Germline CDR1 is WNHNN and CDR2 is SYGVQD (reference sequence). The chain employs TRBV10-1 and TRBJ2-5, with 7 positions matching TRBD1. The clonotype was recovered from a man aged 35-49 years in good health and CMV-seronegative. Sequenced sample: PBMCs. The CDR3 reads CASRPDRTGETQYF. CDR3 DNA sequence: TGCGCCAGCAGACCGGACAGGACTGGGGAGACCCAGTACTTC.